These 21 T cell receptor beta chains were sequenced from one sample in a study of cytomegalovirus exposure and HLA in healthy donors. PCR used 60 Vbeta primers and 13 Jbeta primers. Clones were read by immunoSEQ multiplex PCR, and TCRdb kept only the in-frame ones, dropping some. Of 100,000 to 120,000 clones listed, 75% to 90% were seen once; the top ten hold about 1.8%. Specimen: PBMCs. These receptors all stem from a middle-aged man in good health and CMV-seronegative.

This rearrangement joins TRBV6-6 to TRBJ2-1; maybe TRBD2 (5 bases). CDR1 and CDR2 (germline): MNHNY, SVGAGI (reference sequence). The CDR3 is 15 residues long. The V end lost 2 bases, the J end lost 5 bases, and 13 bases lay between the germline ends. In nucleotides, the CDR3 is TGTGCCAGCAGTTACCAACGGACTGGTGACAATGAGCAGTTCTTC. It translates to CASSYQRTGDNEQFF.

V is TRBV7-9 and J is TRBJ2-7; the D gene is possibly TRBD2 (5 bases). V lost 2 bases, J lost 2 bases, and 10 bases lay in between. Germline V gives CDR1 SEHNR, CDR2 FQNEAQ (reference sequence). The CDR3 contains 14 residues. DNA for the CDR3: TGTGCCAGCAGCTTATTCGGGGTTGCCTACGAGCAGTACTTC. The encoded protein is CASSLFGVAYEQYF.

The chain joins TRBV5-8 to TRBJ2-5; TRBD2 might be the D (6 bases). From germline, CDR1 is SGHTS and CDR2 YDEGEE. With 6 bases removed from V and 2 bases from J, the gap between germline ends came to 20 bases. The CDR3 covers 16 residues. CDR3 nucleotide sequence: TGTGCCAGCACCTACACATCCGGGACTCAACAAGAGACCCAGTACTTC. Translation: CASTYTSGTQQETQYF.

This clone has more than one count but fewer than ten. The rearrangement uses TRBV5-4 and TRBJ2-7; maybe TRBD1 (6 bases). The ends were cut back, 0 bases at V and 6 bases at J, with 16 bases in the middle. Germline lookup yields CDR1 SGHNT and CDR2 YYREEE (reference sequence). The CDR3 runs to 15 residues. CDR3 coding DNA: TGTGCCAGCAGCTTGGGGGGGCAGTCATTAAGCGAGCAGTACTTC. It translates to CASSLGGQSLSEQYF.

The rearrangement joins TRBV5-4 to TRBJ1-1; TRBD1 agrees at 7 bases. The length of the CDR3 is 16 residues. Looked up from germline, CDR1 is SGHNT and CDR2 is YYREEE (reference sequence). V lost 4 bases to trimming and J lost 1 base; unmatched junction nucleotides: 10. The CDR3 reads CASSREPGQKNTEAFF. The CDR3 nucleotides are TGTGCCAGCAGCAGAGAACCGGGACAGAAGAACACTGAAGCTTTCTTT.

The chain carries TRBV7-9 and TRBJ2-3; D call uncertain. Germline V gives CDR1 SEHNR, CDR2 FQNEAQ (reference sequence). The length of the CDR3 is 16 residues. Trimming left V 5 bases short and J 2 bases short, with 17 bases between. CDR3 loop: CASSRPPDTYTDTQYF. CDR3 sequence (DNA): TGTGCCAGCAGCCGACCCCCTGACACCTACACAGATACGCAGTATTTT.

This clone was observed a few times. The identical CDR3 is also encoded by other nucleotide sequences in the sample. The rearrangement links TRBV2 to TRBJ2-5; TRBD2 matches at 10 bases. The CDR3 extends over 15 amino acids. CDR1 is SNHLY and CDR2 is FYNNEI in the germline V gene. Trimming cost V 6 bases and J 0 bases; bases outside gene matches: 4. The CDR3, as DNA: TGTGCCAGCAGAACTAGCGGGGTATACCAAGAGACCCAGTACTTC. It specifies CASRTSGVYQETQYF.

The chain couples TRBV6-5 to TRBJ1-4; no clear D gene. The CDR3 runs to 15 residues. Deletions cut 4 bases from V and 8 bases from J, with 17 bases between. Per the germline V gene, CDR1 is MNHEY and CDR2 is SVGAGI. The CDR3 DNA reads TGTGCCAGCAGTTCCTCGGACCTAGAGGGAGAAAAACTGTTTTTT. Residues: CASSSSDLEGEKLFF.

The J gene is TRBJ2-2, the V gene TRBV7-2, with D perhaps matching TRBD1 (5 bases). Germline V gene data show CDR1 as SGHTA and CDR2 as FQGNSA. The CDR3 contains 13 residues. Trimming took 6 bases from V and 6 from J, leaving 11 bases between them. For the CDR3, the DNA is TGTGCCAGCAGGGGTATAGGGGCCGGGGAGCTGTTTTTT. Protein: CASRGIGAGELFF.

This clone was seen more than once but under ten times. This sequence joins TRBV4-1 and TRBJ2-1, with D tentatively TRBD2 (5 bases). Germline CDR1 and CDR2: MGHRA and YSYEKL. V lost 5 bases to trimming and J lost 0 bases, with 11 bases between them. This CDR3 has 15 amino acids. CDR3 amino acids: CASSSSPSSYNEQFF. CDR3 coding DNA: TGCGCCAGCAGCTCTAGCCCTAGCTCCTACAATGAGCAGTTCTTC.

This chain links TRBV30 with TRBJ2-2, with D unclear. Trimming cost V 3 bases and J 4 bases, with 9 bases left between them. Germline V gives CDR1 GTSNPN, CDR2 SVGIG (reference sequence). The CDR3 has 13 amino acids. The DNA for the CDR3 is TGTGCCTGGAGATCCAGAATCACCGGGGAGCTGTTTTTT. Protein: CAWRSRITGELFF.

This clone was seen a single time. The rearrangement links TRBV28 to TRBJ1-4, with a tentative D call TRBD1 (5 bases). This CDR3 spans 13 amino acids. The V gene's germline CDR1 is MDHEN and CDR2 SYDVKM. Trimming removed 7 bases from V and 8 bases from J, with 14 bases in between. The CDR3 loop reads CASTSGGGEKLFF. DNA for the CDR3: TGTGCCAGCACCTCTGGGGGGGGAGAAAAACTGTTTTTT.

The chain couples TRBV6-6 to TRBJ1-1; weak D call: TRBD1 (6 bases). Germline-derived CDR1 and CDR2 are MNHNY and SVGAGI (reference sequence). The V end was cut by 7 bases, the J end by 1 base, with 10 bases between. The CDR3 spans 13 residues. The CDR3 coding sequence is TGTGCCAGCACCATAGGGGGGAACACTGAAGCTTTCTTT. Its translation: CASTIGGNTEAFF.

In DNA, the CDR3 is TGTGCCAGCAGCCCCGGCGGGGGGCTTACTGAAGCTTTCTTT. Protein sequence: CASSPGGGLTEAFF. The chain is built from TRBV7-3 and TRBJ1-1; D is perhaps TRBD1 (6 bases). CDR3 length: 14 amino acids. From germline, CDR1 is SGHTA and CDR2 FQGTGA. V was clipped by 5 bases and J by 5 bases, with 15 bases between them.

This clone was seen only a few times. The V call is TRBV28, the J call TRBJ2-3; D gene uncertain. Germline V gives CDR1 MDHEN, CDR2 SYDVKM. The CDR3 is 13 residues long. V lost 2 bases and J lost 7, with 10 bases in between. CDR3 DNA: TGTGCCAGCAGTTTAGAGCGTAGAAATACGCAGTATTTT. This translates into CASSLERRNTQYF.

The gene calls are TRBV2 and TRBJ2-3, with 13 bases fitting TRBD2. This CDR3 is 14 amino acids long. Germline V gene lookup returns CDR1 SNHLY and CDR2 FYNNEI. V was clipped by 9 bases and J by 2 bases; unmatched bases: 2. CDR3 region: CARGTSGDTDTQYF. The DNA of the CDR3 is TGTGCCAGAGGGACTAGCGGGGACACAGATACGCAGTATTTT.

The gene calls are TRBV28 and TRBJ1-2, with D maybe TRBD1 (6 bases). The germline V and J ends were trimmed by 4 bases and 7 bases, with 16 bases remaining between them. There are 14 residues in the CDR3. The germline V gene has CDR1 MDHEN and CDR2 SYDVKM. The CDR3 sequence: CASSSGQRTSGYTF. As DNA, the CDR3 is TGTGCCAGCAGTTCGGGACAACGGACTTCTGGCTACACCTTC.

This clone was seen only once. This chain joins TRBV9 and TRBJ2-1, with 14 bases that match TRBD2. This CDR3 is 15 amino acids long. V was clipped by 3 bases and J by 10 bases; unmatched bases: 6. CDR1 is SGDLS, CDR2 YYNGEE, per germline. DNA of the CDR3: TGTGCCAGCAGCGGACTAGCGGGGGGGCCCTGGGAGCAGTTCTTC. Translating gives CASSGLAGGPWEQFF. The full variable domain, completed using reference TRBV9 and TRBJ2-1, is DSGVTQTPKHLITATGQRVTLRCSPRSGDLSVYWYQQSLDQGLQFLIQYYNGEERAKGNILERFSAQQFPDLHSELNLSSLELGDSALYFCASSGLAGGPWEQFFGPGTRLTVL.

The V gene is TRBV5-1, the J gene TRBJ2-5; D is possibly TRBD2 (6 bases). The V gene's germline CDR1 is SGHRS and CDR2 YFSETQ. The CDR3 totals 13 residues. V lost 0 bases and J lost 7, with 10 bases in between. CDR3 coding DNA: TGCGCCAGCAGCTTGGGTTGGGGAGGGACCCAGTACTTC. It translates to CASSLGWGGTQYF.

The rearrangement links TRBV5-6 to TRBJ2-5; 11 bases fit TRBD1. Trimming cost V 4 bases and J 5 bases; bases outside gene matches: 7. From germline, CDR1 is SGHDT and CDR2 YYEEEE. The CDR3 runs to 15 residues. The chain's CDR3 is CASSRRDRGWETQYF. CDR3 nucleotide sequence: TGTGCCAGCAGCCGCCGGGACAGGGGGTGGGAGACCCAGTACTTC.

V is TRBV30 and J is TRBJ2-2, with TRBD1 matching 10 bases. This CDR3 spans 15 amino acids. Germline CDR1 reads GTSNPN; CDR2 reads SVGIG (reference sequence). The junction had 6 bases not matched to a gene; V was cut back by 4 bases and J by 4 bases. The CDR3 loop reads CAWNQGTGVTGELFF. As DNA, the CDR3 is TGTGCCTGGAATCAGGGGACAGGGGTCACCGGGGAGCTGTTTTTT.